The clone carrying this T cell receptor (beta chain) was observed a few times. In the study's own analysis: Reference gene primer amplification gave estimated nucleated cell counts. TCRdb keeps only in-frame clones here, not all; method: immunoSEQ multiplex PCR. Clonal size and the V and J genes are those of that table, whereas D and trimming came from the DNA. The sample holds under 200,000 clones; around four fifths are singletons and the top ten take 7.7%. The data derive from a study of blood T cell repertoires in COVID-19. Study-level background: There were acute and convalescent COVID-19 samples, and they came from the United States, Italy and Spain. PBMCs, B-cell-depleted T cells, or T cells provided the cDNA or gDNA that made up the material.

This CDR3 is built from 17 residues. CDR1 and CDR2 from the germline V gene are SGHTA and FQGTGA. V lost 2 bases and J lost 0, with 11 bases in between. The TCR originated in a man in his forties or fifties who had recovered from COVID-19. Sequenced sample: peripheral blood. The J gene is TRBJ1-6, the V gene TRBV7-3, with no clear D. The chain's CDR3 is CASSLFGGSSYNSPLHF. CDR3 nucleotide sequence: TGTGCCAGCAGCTTATTTGGCGGGAGCTCCTATAATTCACCCCTCCACTTT. The full variable domain, completed using reference TRBV7-3 and TRBJ1-6, is GAGVSQTPSNKVTEKGKYVELRCDPISGHTALYWYRQSLGQGPEFLIYFQGTGAADDSGLPNDRFFAVRPEGSVSTLKIQRTERGDSAVYLCASSLFGGSSYNSPLHFGNGTRLTVT.